Listed below are T cell receptor beta chains from one sample, sequenced in a study of shared clonotypes between healthy human individuals. Produced via immunoSEQ multiplex PCR; TCRdb's table is partial and in-frame only. The sample has approximately 500,000 clones, 70% to 85% seen once; the top ten hold 12%. The sample comprised PBMCs. These receptors were collected from a woman in her thirties or forties in good health. Some clones in this sample may be carry-over from other donors' samples. The CDR3 runs from the conserved cysteine through the conserved F or W. Each record gives: D gene, clone size, V gene, J gene, CDR3 DNA, CDR3 protein. D genes are given only for firm matches. Clone size is stated in some rows and not others, as once, few, many or a class when expanded.

>-|once|TRBV28|TRBJ2-5
TGTGCCAGCAGTTTTGGAAAGAGAACCCAGTACTTC
CASSFGKRTQYF
>-|-|TRBV2|TRBJ1-2
TGTGCCAGCAGTCCTCCAGAAGGCTTAATCTATGGCTACACCTTC
CASSPPEGLIYGYTF
>-|-|TRBV5-1|TRBJ1-3
TGCGCCAGCACCAGGACGGGGGATTCTGGAAACACCATATATTTT
CASTRTGDSGNTIYF
>TRBD2|few|TRBV11-2|TRBJ2-5
TGTGCCAGCAGCTTAAGCGGGATACAAGAGACCCAGTACTTC
CASSLSGIQETQYF
>-|-|TRBV21-1|TRBJ2-5
TGTGCCAGCAGCAAACAGCAGGGAGGGAAACAAGAGACCCAGTACTTC
CASSKQQGGKQETQYF
>TRBD2|-|TRBV30|TRBJ2-2
TGTGCCTGTCAGACTAGCGGGAGTTCTAGCGGGGAGCTGTTTTTT
CACQTSGSSSGELFF
>TRBD2|-|TRBV4-1|TRBJ2-2
TGCGCCAGCAGCCCTCATCGGGGGGAGGGAACCGGGGAGCTGTTTTTT
CASSPHRGEGTGELFF
>TRBD1|-|TRBV7-9|TRBJ1-1
TGTGCCAGCAGGCCACCGGGACAGGTCACTGAAGCTTTCTTT
CASRPPGQVTEAFF
>-|-|TRBV7-2|TRBJ2-7
TGTGCCAGCAGCCCCGTGGGCAGTGAAGCCTACGAGCAGTACTTC
CASSPVGSEAYEQYF
>TRBD1|-|TRBV7-2|TRBJ2-5
TGTGCCAGCAGCTTAAACAGGGGGCTTGAGACCCAGTACTTC
CASSLNRGLETQYF
>-|-|TRBV9|TRBJ2-2
TGTGCCAGCAGCGTAAGGGGATACACCGGGGAGCTGTTTTTT
CASSVRGYTGELFF
>TRBD1|-|TRBV28|TRBJ2-7
TGTGCCAGCAGTGGCCGTGACAGGGGCTACGAGCAGTACTTC
CASSGRDRGYEQYF
>TRBD1|-|TRBV7-2|TRBJ1-2
TGTGCCAGCAGCCCGAATCGGGCCGGGACAGCTTATGGCTACACCTTC
CASSPNRAGTAYGYTF
>-|once|TRBV2|TRBJ1-5
TGTGCCAGCAGCCCGGCCCGAACACGCTCGGCCGGGCGAAACAATCAGCCCCAGCATTTT
CASSPARTRSAGRNNQPQHF
>-|few|TRBV6-1|TRBJ2-7
TGTGCCAGCATAATCAGGGGAGGCTCCTACGAGCAGTACTTC
CASIIRGGSYEQYF
>-|-|TRBV9|TRBJ2-1
TGTGCCAGCAGCGCCGTGGCCCGCTCCTACAATGAGCAGTTCTTC
CASSAVARSYNEQFF
>-|-|TRBV28|TRBJ2-7
TGTGCCAGCAGTTTATTCGGGACCCAAGGGTCCGAGCAGTACTTC
CASSLFGTQGSEQYF
>-|once|TRBV6-1|TRBJ1-5
TGTGCCAGCAGTGAGGGGGGGAGCAATCAGCCCCAGCATTTT
CASSEGGSNQPQHF
>-|once|TRBV19|TRBJ1-5
TGTGCCAGTAGTACCAGTCGTCAGCCCCAGCATTTT
CASSTSRQPQHF
>TRBD1|few|TRBV7-8|TRBJ1-1
TGTGCCAGCATCCCTACCGGACAGGCGAATACTGAAGCTTTCTTT
CASIPTGQANTEAFF
>TRBD2|-|TRBV19|TRBJ2-1
TGTGCCAGTGAAATTTGGGGACTAGCGGGCTTCTACAATGAGCAGTTCTTC
CASEIWGLAGFYNEQFF
>TRBD1|-|TRBV5-1|TRBJ1-1
TGCGCCAGCACCAGACAGGGTCACAGTTCGAACACTGAAGCTTTCTTT
CASTRQGHSSNTEAFF
>-|-|TRBV6-5|TRBJ1-6
TGTGCCAGCAGTTACGGCCAGGGTGGAGATTCACCCCTCCACTTT
CASSYGQGGDSPLHF
>-|once|TRBV28|TRBJ2-7
TGTGCCACCCGGGCCTGGGCGGAACAGTACGAGCAGTACTTC
CATRAWAEQYEQYF
>TRBD2|-|TRBV7-7|TRBJ2-2
TGTGCTAGCAGCCTCGGACTAGCGGGAGGCGGGGAGCTGTTTTTT
CASSLGLAGGGELFF
>-|-|TRBV21-1|TRBJ2-7
TGTGCCAGCAGCAAAGTCTCCAGCGGGGGCCCCCCCTACGAGCAGTACTTC
CASSKVSSGGPPYEQYF
>-|-|TRBV5-4|TRBJ2-3
TGTGCCAGCAGCAGCGCCGGGCAAGATACGCAGTATTTT
CASSSAGQDTQYF
>-|once|TRBV5-1|TRBJ2-3
TGCGCCAGCATGCTGGCAGGGCGGGCAGATACGCAGTATTTT
CASMLAGRADTQYF
>-|-|TRBV2|TRBJ2-3
TGTGCCAGCAGTAATAGCAGAACTAGCACAGATACGCAGTATTTT
CASSNSRTSTDTQYF
>-|-|TRBV11-2|TRBJ2-7
TGTGCCAGCAGCTCCAGGATGTTGTACGAGCAGTACTTC
CASSSRMLYEQYF
>-|-|TRBV6-6|TRBJ2-1
TGTGCCAGCTCCGAACAGGGTGGATCCTACAATGAGCAGTTCTTC
CASSEQGGSYNEQFF
>-|few|TRBV6-5|TRBJ2-7
TGTGCCACCCGAAGTAGGAGCGAGCAGTACTTC
CATRSRSEQYF
>TRBD1|-|TRBV28|TRBJ1-2
TGTGCCAGCGAAATACAGGGGAACTATGGCTACACCTTC
CASEIQGNYGYTF
>TRBD2|-|TRBV7-3|TRBJ2-2
TGTGCCAGCACCCCTCGGGGGGGTACGAACACCGGGGAGCTGTTTTTT
CASTPRGGTNTGELFF
>TRBD2|once|TRBV28|TRBJ2-3
TGTGCCACCATGACTAGCGGGAGGTTAGATACGCAGTATTTT
CATMTSGRLDTQYF
>TRBD2|-|TRBV6-5|TRBJ2-5
TGTGCCAGCAGTAGCGGGACAGAGACCCAGTACTTC
CASSSGTETQYF
>-|-|TRBV5-1|TRBJ1-5
TGCGCCAGCAGCTTGGGGGCGAGCAATCAGCCCCAGCATTTT
CASSLGASNQPQHF
>-|-|TRBV5-4|TRBJ2-1
TGTGCCACCGAGCCGAGGGGGAATGAGCAGTTCTTC
CATEPRGNEQFF
>TRBD1|once|TRBV6-5|TRBJ2-2
TGTGCCAGCAGTTACGGACAGGGCGGCGGGGAGCTGTTTTTT
CASSYGQGGGELFF
>-|-|TRBV19|TRBJ1-2
TGTGCCAGTAGTATTCGGGAAGGATACTATGGCTACACCTTC
CASSIREGYYGYTF
>TRBD2|-|TRBV28|TRBJ2-7
TGTGCCAGCAGTTTACCCGGGACTAGCATCTACGAGCAGTACTTC
CASSLPGTSIYEQYF
>-|-|TRBV19|TRBJ2-3
TGTGCCAGTAGTAATGGACTACCCAGCACAGATACGCAGTATTTT
CASSNGLPSTDTQYF
>-|-|TRBV5-1|TRBJ2-5
TGCGCCAGCAGCTTCTGGCATTCCCAAGAGACCCAGTACTTC
CASSFWHSQETQYF
>TRBD1|-|TRBV19|TRBJ2-5
TGTGCCAGTAGTATCAGACAGGGGGCAAGTGAGACCCAGTACTTC
CASSIRQGASETQYF
>-|-|TRBV28|TRBJ1-5
TGTGCCAGCAGTTTAAATCTGGGGTTAACCGGTCCGGATTTT
CASSLNLGLTGPDF
>-|-|TRBV6-5|TRBJ1-5
TGTGCCAGCAGTTTTTTTCGCAATCAGCCCCAGCATTTT
CASSFFRNQPQHF
>-|-|TRBV10-3|TRBJ2-1
TGTGCCATCAGTGTTTACAATGAGCAGTTCTTC
CAISVYNEQFF
>TRBD1|few|TRBV10-1|TRBJ2-6
TGCGCCAGCAAAAGGGTAAAGGGGACAGATCCTGGTCTTCGCTCTGGGGCCAACGTCCTGACTTTC
CASKRVKGTDPGLRSGANVLTF
>-|-|TRBV28|TRBJ1-5
TGTGCCAGCAGTTTAAGAGATTATAGCAATCAGCCCCAGCATTTT
CASSLRDYSNQPQHF
>TRBD2|-|TRBV5-6|TRBJ2-2
TGTGCCAGCAGCCGGGGGACTACCACCGGGGAGCTGTTTTTT
CASSRGTTTGELFF
>-|few|TRBV28|TRBJ1-1
TGTGCCAGCAGAACTGGACAGCTTGAAGCTTTCTTT
CASRTGQLEAFF